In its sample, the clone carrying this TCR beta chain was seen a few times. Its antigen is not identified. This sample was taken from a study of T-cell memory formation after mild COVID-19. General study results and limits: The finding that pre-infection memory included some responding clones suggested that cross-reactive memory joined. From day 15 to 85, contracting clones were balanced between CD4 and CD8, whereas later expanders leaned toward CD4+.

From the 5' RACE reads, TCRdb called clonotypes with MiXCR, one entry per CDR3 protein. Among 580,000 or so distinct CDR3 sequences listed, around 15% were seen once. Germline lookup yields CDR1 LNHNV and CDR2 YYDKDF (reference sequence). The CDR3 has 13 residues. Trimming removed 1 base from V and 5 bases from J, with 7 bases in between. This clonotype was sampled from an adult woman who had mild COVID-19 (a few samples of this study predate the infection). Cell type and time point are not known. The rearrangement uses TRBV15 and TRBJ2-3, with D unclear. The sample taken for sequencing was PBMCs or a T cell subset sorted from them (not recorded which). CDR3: CATSRGVVDTQYF. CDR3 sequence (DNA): TGTGCCACCAGCAGAGGGGTGGTAGATACGCAGTATTTT. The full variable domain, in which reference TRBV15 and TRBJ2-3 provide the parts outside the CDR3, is DAMVIQNPRYQVTQFGKPVTLSCSQTLNHNVMYWYQQKSSQAPKLLFHYYDKDFNNEADTPDNFQSRRPNTSFCFLDIRSPGLGDTAMYLCATSRGVVDTQYFGPGTRLTVL.